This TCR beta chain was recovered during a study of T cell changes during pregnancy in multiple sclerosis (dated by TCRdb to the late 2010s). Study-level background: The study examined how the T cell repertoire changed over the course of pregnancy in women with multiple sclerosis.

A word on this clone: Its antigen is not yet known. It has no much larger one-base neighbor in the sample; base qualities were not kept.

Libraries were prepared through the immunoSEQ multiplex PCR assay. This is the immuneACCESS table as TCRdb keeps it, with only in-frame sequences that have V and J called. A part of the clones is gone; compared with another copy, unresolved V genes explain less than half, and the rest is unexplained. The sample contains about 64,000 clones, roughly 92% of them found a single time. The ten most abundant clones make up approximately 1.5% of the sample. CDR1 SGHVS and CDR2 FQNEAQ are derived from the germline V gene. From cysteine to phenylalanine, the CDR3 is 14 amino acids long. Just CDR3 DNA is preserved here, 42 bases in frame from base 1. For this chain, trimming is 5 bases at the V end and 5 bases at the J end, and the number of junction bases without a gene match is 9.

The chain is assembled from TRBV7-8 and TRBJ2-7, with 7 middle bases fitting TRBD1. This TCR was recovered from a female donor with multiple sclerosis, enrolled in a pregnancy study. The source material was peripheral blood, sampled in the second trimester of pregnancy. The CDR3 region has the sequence CASSRLTGVDEQYF. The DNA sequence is TGTGCCAGCAGCCGCCTAACAGGGGTCGACGAGCAGTACTTC.